This TCR beta chain was documented in a study of OX40 agonist ivuxolimab in advanced cancers. Profiling relied on immunoSEQ multiplex PCR, and the TCRdb table lists in-frame clones only, not all of them. There are 50,000 to 60,000 clones in the sample; around nine tenths occur only once, and more than 13% lies in the top ten. Per the germline V gene, CDR1 is LGHNA and CDR2 is YNFKEQ. The CDR3 is made up of 12 amino acids. The V end lost 1 base, the J end lost 8 bases, and 8 bases lay between the germline ends. This rearrangement joins TRBV4-2 to TRBJ1-1; tentatively, D is TRBD1 (5 bases). This clonotype was obtained from an adult with an advanced solid tumor such as melanoma, head and neck, liver or kidney cancer. Sample: CD4+ or CD8+ T cells sorted from blood, taken in a trial of the OX40 agonist ivuxolimab. This chain's CDR3 is CASSQVKGEAFF. CDR3 nucleotides: TGTGCCAGCAGCCAAGTGAAGGGGGAAGCTTTCTTT.